This is a list of T cell receptor beta chains from one sample in a study of T cell repertoires in cytomegalovirus infection. MiXCR was run by TCRdb on the reads, yielding one entry per CDR3 protein. The sample holds 150,000 to 200,000 distinct CDR3 sequences, under 15% seen once. Material for sequencing was PBMCs. These receptors originate from a human donor in good health (CMV status not recorded). Some clones in this sample may be carry-over from other donors' samples. CDR3s include the opening cysteine and the closing phenylalanine or tryptophan. The order of the fields is V gene, CDR3 length, clone size, J gene, D gene, CDR3 protein, CDR3 DNA. D genes are given only for firm matches. The size of a clone is reported for some rows only, either as once, few or many, or as a class for expanded clones.

>TRBV7-8|14|many|TRBJ2-7|.
CASSLGGSAYEQYF
TGTGCCAGCAGCTTAGGGGGCAGCGCCTACGAGCAGTACTTC
>TRBV6-5|15|few|TRBJ1-1|.
CASSRAGRLNTEAFF
TGTGCCAGCAGCCGGGCGGGCAGACTGAACACTGAAGCTTTCTTT
>TRBV12-3/TRBV12-4|11|.|TRBJ2-1|TRBD2
CASSPSGMEFF
TGTGCCAGCAGCCCTAGCGGGATGGAGTTCTTC
>TRBV6-6|14|few|TRBJ2-1|.
CASLDRSSYNEQFF
TGTGCCAGCTTAGACAGAAGCTCCTACAATGAGCAGTTCTTC
>TRBV12-5|14|many|TRBJ1-2|.
CASGLDASIYGYTF
TGTGCTAGTGGTTTGGATGCAAGCATTTATGGCTACACCTTC
>TRBV5-1|14|few|TRBJ1-4|.
CASSLGGEGEKLFF
TGCGCCAGCAGCTTGGGAGGGGAAGGTGAAAAACTGTTTTTT
>TRBV7-9|15|.|TRBJ1-1|.
CASSLDRGPRNEAFF
TGTGCCAGCAGCTTAGATCGGGGGCCTAGGAATGAAGCTTTCTTT
>TRBV29-1|13|few|TRBJ2-2|TRBD1
CSGIRGPTGELFF
TGCAGCGGGATCAGGGGGCCCACCGGGGAGCTGTTTTTT
>TRBV12-3/TRBV12-4|16|many|TRBJ2-1|.
CASRPRGTSNYNEQFF
TGTGCCAGCAGACCCAGGGGGACTAGTAATTACAATGAGCAGTTCTTC
>TRBV6-2/TRBV6-3|15|.|TRBJ2-7|TRBD2
CASRRLADPSYEQYF
TGTGCCAGCAGACGACTAGCGGACCCATCCTACGAGCAGTACTTC
>TRBV5-6|15|.|TRBJ2-1|.
CASSLKPSTANEQFF
TGTGCCAGCAGCTTGAAACCTTCCACTGCCAATGAGCAGTTCTTC
>TRBV6-2/TRBV6-3|15|.|TRBJ2-7|TRBD1
CASSHPPDRGHEQYF
TGTGCCAGCAGCCATCCTCCGGACAGGGGGCACGAGCAGTACTTC
>TRBV7-2|14|many|TRBJ1-5|.
CASSLRGSNQPQHF
TGTGCCAGCAGCTTACGGGGTAGCAATCAGCCCCAGCATTTT
>TRBV5-6|17|many|TRBJ2-1|.
CASSLARLGSSYNEQFF
TGTGCCAGCAGCTTGGCCCGACTAGGTAGCTCCTACAATGAGCAGTTCTTC
>TRBV2|14|once|TRBJ2-2|.
CASSELDSSGELFF
TGTGCCAGCAGTGAACTGGATTCCAGCGGGGAGCTGTTTTTT
>TRBV2|12|.|TRBJ2-7|.
CASSGSVFEQYF
TGTGCCAGCAGTGGGTCAGTCTTCGAGCAGTACTTC
>TRBV6-2/TRBV6-3|12|many|TRBJ2-1|.
CASSYPHNEQFF
TGTGCCAGCAGTTACCCCCACAATGAGCAGTTCTTC
>TRBV5-6|15|.|TRBJ2-3|.
CASSQGFGFTDTQYF
TGTGCCAGCAGCCAAGGATTTGGGTTCACAGATACGCAGTATTTT
>TRBV6-2/TRBV6-3|14|many|TRBJ2-7|.
CASSYIEVVYEQYF
TGTGCCAGCAGTTATATCGAAGTTGTCTACGAGCAGTACTTC
>TRBV29-1|17|.|TRBJ1-2|.
CSVRTRDVRSGNYGYTF
TGCAGCGTTCGGACCCGGGACGTTAGATCTGGGAACTATGGCTACACCTTC
>TRBV2|13|.|TRBJ2-7|.
CASSEHRADEQYF
TGTGCCAGCAGTGAACACCGAGCCGACGAGCAGTACTTC
>TRBV7-6|14|many|TRBJ2-7|.
CASSFGGGADEQYF
TGTGCCAGCAGCTTTGGAGGGGGCGCGGACGAGCAGTACTTC
>TRBV7-2|17|few|TRBJ2-2|.
CASSLGLRTVQTGELFF
TGTGCCAGCAGCCTAGGACTAAGAACGGTTCAAACCGGGGAGCTGTTTTTT
>TRBV27|13|few|TRBJ1-4|TRBD1
CASSWTGSGKLFF
TGTGCCAGCTCTTGGACAGGTAGCGGAAAACTGTTTTTT
>TRBV6-2/TRBV6-3|17|many|TRBJ2-7|TRBD1
CASSYASGTGSSYEQYF
TGTGCCAGCAGTTACGCGTCCGGGACAGGGAGCTCCTACGAGCAGTACTTC
>TRBV11-2|18|.|TRBJ2-2|.
CASSLGAAGTKNTGELFF
TGTGCCAGCAGCTTAGGAGCGGCGGGGACCAAGAACACCGGGGAGCTGTTTTTT
>TRBV20-1|15|.|TRBJ2-2|TRBD1
CSASAGTGGTGELFF
TGCAGTGCTAGCGCCGGGACAGGGGGCACCGGGGAGCTGTTTTTT
>TRBV12-3/TRBV12-4|15|.|TRBJ1-1|.
CASRPLTGMNTEAFF
TGTGCCAGCAGACCCTTGACAGGCATGAACACTGAAGCTTTCTTT
>TRBV5-4|15|few|TRBJ2-1|TRBD1
CASSLRQGAMVEQFF
TGTGCCAGCAGCCTTCGACAGGGGGCGATGGTTGAGCAGTTCTTC
>TRBV28|15|few|TRBJ1-3|TRBD1
CASRPDRVPGNTIYF
TGTGCCAGCAGACCGGACAGGGTCCCAGGAAACACCATATATTTT
>TRBV7-9|15|many|TRBJ1-4|.
CASSLEGGANEKLFF
TGTGCCAGCAGCCTAGAAGGCGGAGCTAATGAAAAACTGTTTTTT
>TRBV29-1|15|.|TRBJ1-1|TRBD1
CSVEGRQGGNTEAFF
TGCAGCGTTGAAGGCCGACAGGGCGGCAACACTGAAGCTTTCTTT
>TRBV7-3|17|few|TRBJ2-1|TRBD1
CASSLGGQGAIYNEQFF
TGTGCCAGCAGCTTAGGCGGTCAGGGGGCAATCTACAATGAGCAGTTCTTC
>TRBV6-6|13|.|TRBJ1-3|.
CASSPGTGNTIYF
TGTGCCAGCAGCCCTGGGACAGGAAACACCATATATTTT
>TRBV7-2|15|many|TRBJ2-1|.
CASSLSAGGDNEQFF
TGTGCCAGCAGCTTATCGGCAGGGGGGGACAATGAGCAGTTCTTC
>TRBV7-2|15|many|TRBJ2-3|TRBD1
CASSLAWTGVDTQYF
TGTGCCAGCAGCTTAGCCTGGACAGGGGTGGATACGCAGTATTTT
>TRBV7-8|13|many|TRBJ2-2|.
CASSLVGSGELFF
TGTGCCAGCAGCCTGGTGGGATCAGGGGAGCTGTTTTTT
>TRBV28|14|.|TRBJ2-1|TRBD1
CASSGTGSYNEQFF
TGTGCCAGCAGTGGGACAGGTTCCTACAATGAGCAGTTCTTC
>TRBV7-2|14|many|TRBJ1-1|.
CASSTGPRNTEAFF
TGTGCCAGCAGCACGGGACCGAGAAACACTGAAGCTTTCTTT
>TRBV7-9|14|many|TRBJ2-7|.
CASSLALLNYEQYF
TGTGCCAGCAGCTTAGCTCTCCTAAACTACGAGCAGTACTTC
>TRBV11-2|14|.|TRBJ2-7|TRBD1
CASSPGQPTYEQYF
TGTGCCAGCAGCCCGGGACAGCCCACCTACGAGCAGTACTTC
>TRBV7-8|16|many|TRBJ2-7|TRBD2
CASSDSGDLRSYEQYF
TGTGCCAGCAGCGATAGCGGGGACTTACGTAGCTACGAGCAGTACTTC
>TRBV2|14|many|TRBJ2-6|.
CASHTRAGANVLTF
TGTGCCAGTCATACTAGGGCCGGGGCCAACGTCCTGACTTTC
>TRBV6-1|13|many|TRBJ2-6|.
CASSENKANVLTF
TGTGCCAGCAGTGAAAACAAGGCCAACGTCCTGACTTTC
>TRBV19|14|few|TRBJ1-1|.
CASSRQTTYTEAFF
TGTGCCAGTAGTCGACAGACTACATACACTGAAGCTTTCTTT
>TRBV7-2|17|many|TRBJ2-3|TRBD2
CASSLGTSGRALDTQYF
TGTGCCAGCAGCCTGGGGACTAGCGGGAGGGCCCTGGATACGCAGTATTTT
>TRBV4-1|16|.|TRBJ2-7|TRBD2
CASSQGSGGAYNEQYF
TGTGCCAGCAGCCAAGGGAGCGGGGGGGCCTACAATGAGCAGTACTTC
>TRBV6-2/TRBV6-3|13|many|TRBJ2-7|TRBD2
CASTLAGDYEQYF
TGTGCCAGTACACTAGCGGGAGACTACGAGCAGTACTTC
>TRBV6-1|14|many|TRBJ1-5|.
CASSEPPSNQPQHF
TGTGCCAGCAGTGAACCGCCTAGCAATCAGCCCCAGCATTTT